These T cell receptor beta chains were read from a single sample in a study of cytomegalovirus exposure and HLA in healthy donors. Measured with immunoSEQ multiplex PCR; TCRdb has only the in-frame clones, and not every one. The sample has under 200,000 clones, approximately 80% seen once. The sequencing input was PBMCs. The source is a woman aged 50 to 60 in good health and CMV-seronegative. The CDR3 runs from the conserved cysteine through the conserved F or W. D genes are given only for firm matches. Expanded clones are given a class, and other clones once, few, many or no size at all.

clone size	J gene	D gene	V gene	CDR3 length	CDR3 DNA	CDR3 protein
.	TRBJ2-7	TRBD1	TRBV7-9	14	TGTGCCAGCAGCTCCGGGACAGGGAGCCACGAGCAGTACTTC	CASSSGTGSHEQYF
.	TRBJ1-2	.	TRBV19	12	TGTGCCAGTACCTCTGGGGGGTATGGCTACACCTTC	CASTSGGYGYTF
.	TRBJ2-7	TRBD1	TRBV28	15	TGTGCCAGCAGTACCCAGGGACAGGCAGCCTACGAGCAGTACTTC	CASSTQGQAAYEQYF
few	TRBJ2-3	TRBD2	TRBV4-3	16	TGCGCCAGCAGCCAAGAGCCCAGCGGGGGCACAGATACGCAGTATTTT	CASSQEPSGGTDTQYF
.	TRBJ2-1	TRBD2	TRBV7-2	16	TGTGCCAGCAGCGCCGAGGGGTGGGGGGGGTACAATGAGCAGTTCTTC	CASSAEGWGGYNEQFF
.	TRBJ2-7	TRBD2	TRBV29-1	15	TGCAGCGTTGAAAGGGCTAGCGGGACCTTCTACGAGCAGTACTTC	CSVERASGTFYEQYF
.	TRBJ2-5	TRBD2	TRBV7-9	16	TGTGCCAGCAGCTCCCTCTGGGAGGGCGGAATGGAGACCCAGTACTTC	CASSSLWEGGMETQYF
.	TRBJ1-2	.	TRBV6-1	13	TGTGCCAGCAGTGAAGCAGGGGCAGGTGGCTACACCTTC	CASSEAGAGGYTF
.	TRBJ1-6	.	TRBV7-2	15	TGTGCCAGCAGCTTAGTTATACAGGGAAATTCACCCCTCCACTTT	CASSLVIQGNSPLHF
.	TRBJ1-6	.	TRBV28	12	TGTGCCAGCAGTTTATATAGCGAATCCCTCCACTTT	CASSLYSESLHF
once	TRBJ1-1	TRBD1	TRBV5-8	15	TGTGCCAGCAGGACCACAGGGGCCATGAACACTGAAGCTTTCTTT	CASRTTGAMNTEAFF
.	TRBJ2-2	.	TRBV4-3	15	TGCGCCAGCAGCCAAGGGACAGCCACCACCGGGGAGCTGTTTTTT	CASSQGTATTGELFF
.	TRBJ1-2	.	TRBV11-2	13	TGTGCCAGCAGCTTATTAACAGGCTATGGCTACACCTTC	CASSLLTGYGYTF
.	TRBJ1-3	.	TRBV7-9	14	TGTGCCAGCAGCCCGAGGGCAGGTGGAAACACCATATATTTT	CASSPRAGGNTIYF
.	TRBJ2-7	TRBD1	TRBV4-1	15	TGCGCCAGCAGAAAGGCAGGGGGCAATCGCGGCGAGCAGTACTTC	CASRKAGGNRGEQYF
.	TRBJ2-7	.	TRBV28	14	TGTGCCAGCAGTCACCCGGGAATCACCTACGAGCAGTACTTC	CASSHPGITYEQYF
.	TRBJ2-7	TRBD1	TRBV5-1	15	TGCGCCAGCAGCTTGTCCGGGACAGGGTCCTACGAGCAGTACTTC	CASSLSGTGSYEQYF
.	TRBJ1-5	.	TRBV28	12	TGTGCCAGCAGCCAACTTTATCAGCCCCAGCATTTT	CASSQLYQPQHF
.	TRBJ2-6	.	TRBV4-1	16	TGCGCCAGCAGCCAAGAATGGAGCTCTGGGGCCAACGTCCTGACTTTC	CASSQEWSSGANVLTF
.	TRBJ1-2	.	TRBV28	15	.	CASSSSTGTGNGYTF
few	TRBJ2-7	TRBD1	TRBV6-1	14	TGTGCCAGCAGTGAGGACAGGGGGCTGGGGGAGCAGTACTTC	CASSEDRGLGEQYF
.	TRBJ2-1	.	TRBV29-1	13	TGCAGCGTTGAAGATCTTGGCCTAGCGAAGCAGTTCTTC	CSVEDLGLAKQFF
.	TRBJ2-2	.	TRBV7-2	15	TGTGCCAGCAGCTTTGGGAGAGCCGGTACCGGGGAGCTGTTTTTT	CASSFGRAGTGELFF
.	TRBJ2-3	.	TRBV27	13	TGTGCCAGCAGTCTACTTGGCACAGATACGCAGTATTTT	CASSLLGTDTQYF
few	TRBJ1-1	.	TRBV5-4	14	TGTGCCAGCAGCCGGGACATTGGGAACACTGAAGCTTTCTTT	CASSRDIGNTEAFF
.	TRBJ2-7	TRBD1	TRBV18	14	TGTGCCAGCTCATCCCCGACAGGGGCCTACGAGCAGTACTTC	CASSSPTGAYEQYF
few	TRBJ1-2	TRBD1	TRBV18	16	TGTGCCAGCTCAGCTCGACGGACAGGGGTTAGGTATGGCTACACCTTC	CASSARRTGVRYGYTF
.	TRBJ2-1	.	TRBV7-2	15	TGTGCCAGCGGACTAACTAGACGGCCACTAAATGAGCAGTTCTTC	CASGLTRRPLNEQFF
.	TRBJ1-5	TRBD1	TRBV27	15	TGTGCCAGCAGTTTCGGGACAGGGGGCAATCAGCCCCAGCATTTT	CASSFGTGGNQPQHF
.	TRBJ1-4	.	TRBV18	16	TGTGCCAGCTCACTCCAACCGCCTGGACAAGGCGAAAAACTGTTTTTT	CASSLQPPGQGEKLFF
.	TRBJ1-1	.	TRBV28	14	TGTGCCAGCAGTCGGGACTTCATGAACACTGAAGCTTTCTTT	CASSRDFMNTEAFF
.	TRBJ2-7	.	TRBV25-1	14	TGTGCCAGCAGTGAGATTGGGACATACTACGAGCAGTACTTC	CASSEIGTYYEQYF
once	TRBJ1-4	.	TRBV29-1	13	TGCAGCGTTGAAGTCCCAGGGCGGGAAAAACTGTTTTTT	CSVEVPGREKLFF
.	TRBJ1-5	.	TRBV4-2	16	TGTGCCAGCAGCCAAGATCCCATGGGGGCCAGGCAGCCCCAGCATTTT	CASSQDPMGARQPQHF
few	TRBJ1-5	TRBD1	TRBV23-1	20	TGCGCCAGCGGCCGGAGATTGGGGACAGGGGGTGTTCATAGCAATCAGCCCCAGCATTTT	CASGRRLGTGGVHSNQPQHF